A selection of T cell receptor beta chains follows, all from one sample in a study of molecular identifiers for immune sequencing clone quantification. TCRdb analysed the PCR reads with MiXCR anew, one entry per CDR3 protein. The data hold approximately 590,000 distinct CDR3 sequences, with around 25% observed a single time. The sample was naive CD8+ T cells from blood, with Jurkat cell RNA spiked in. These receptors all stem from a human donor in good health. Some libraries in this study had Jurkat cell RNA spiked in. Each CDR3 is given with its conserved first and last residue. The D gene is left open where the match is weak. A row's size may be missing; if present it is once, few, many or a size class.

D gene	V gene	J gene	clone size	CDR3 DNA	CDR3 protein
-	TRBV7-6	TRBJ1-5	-	TGTGCCAGCAGCTCGGGGTTTGGCAATCAGCCCCGGCATTTT	CASSSGFGNQPRHF
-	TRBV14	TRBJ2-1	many	TGTGCCAGCAGCCAAGATTGGGGGGCAGGGAAGGACGATGAGCAGTTCTTC	CASSQDWGAGKDDEQFF
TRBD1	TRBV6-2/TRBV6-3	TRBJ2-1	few	TGTGCCAGCAGTTACCCTCGACAGGGGATCAATGAGCAGTTCTTC	CASSYPRQGINEQFF
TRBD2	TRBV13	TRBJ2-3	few	TGTGCCAGCAGCCCCCGGGGGGTGGCAGATACGCAGTATTTT	CASSPRGVADTQYF
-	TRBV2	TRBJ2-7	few	TGTGCCAGCATCCCCCCCCCTACAGGGATGGACGAGCAGTACTTC	CASIPPPTGMDEQYF
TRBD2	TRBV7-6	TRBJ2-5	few	TGTGCCAGCAGCTCCTCACTAGCGGGAGAGACCCAGTACTTC	CASSSSLAGETQYF
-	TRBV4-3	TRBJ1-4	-	TGCGCCAGCAGCCAACAGGGAGATGCTGGAAAACTGTTTTTT	CASSQQGDAGKLFF
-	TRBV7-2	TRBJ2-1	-	TGTGCCAGCAGCCCGTCAGGGGCAAGGGAGCAGTTCTTC	CASSPSGAREQFF
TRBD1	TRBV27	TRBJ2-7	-	TGTGCCAGCAGTGAACTTCCCGGGACAGTCTACGAGCAGTACTTC	CASSELPGTVYEQYF
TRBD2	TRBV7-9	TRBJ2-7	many	TGTGCCAGCAGCTTAGGTCCCGGGACTAGGGCCTACGAGCAGTACTTC	CASSLGPGTRAYEQYF
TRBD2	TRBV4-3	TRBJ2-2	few	TGCGCCAGCAGCCAAGACGCTGCCCTAGCGGGAGTCCCCGGGGAGCTGTTTTTT	CASSQDAALAGVPGELFF
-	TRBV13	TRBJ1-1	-	TGTGCCTGCAGCTTAGTCAGGGTCCCCGGGGGTTTCTTT	CACSLVRVPGGFF
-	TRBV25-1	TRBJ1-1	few	TGTGCCAGCAGTGAAGTCCTAGGAGAAAACACTGAAGCTTTCTTT	CASSEVLGENTEAFF
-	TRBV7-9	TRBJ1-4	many	TGTGCCAGCACCACAAGAGCTGGTGAAAAACTGTTTTTT	CASTTRAGEKLFF
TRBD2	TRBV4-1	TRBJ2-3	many	TGCGCCAGCAGCCAGGTTAGCGGGTCTAGCACAGATACGCAGTATTTT	CASSQVSGSSTDTQYF
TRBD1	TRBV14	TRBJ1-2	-	TGTGCCAGCAGCCAAGTGGGGACAGGGGAAAACTATGGCTACACCTTC	CASSQVGTGENYGYTF
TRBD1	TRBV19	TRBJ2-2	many	TGTGCCACCGGCCCGGGACAGGGGGCCACCGGGGAGCTGTTTTTT	CATGPGQGATGELFF
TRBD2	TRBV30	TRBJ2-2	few	TGTGCCTGGAGTAGACTAGCGGGCACCGGGGAGCTGTTTTTT	CAWSRLAGTGELFF
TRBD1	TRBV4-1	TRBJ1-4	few	TGCGCCAGCAGCCCAAGACCGGGACAGCTTAATGAAAAACTGTTTTTT	CASSPRPGQLNEKLFF
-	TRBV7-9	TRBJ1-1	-	TGTGCCAGCGCCAGGACTGGGAACACTGAAGCTTTCTTT	CASARTGNTEAFF
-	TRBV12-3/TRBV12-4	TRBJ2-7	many	TGTGCCAGCAGGGCGTCCGGAGTCTACGAGCAGTACTTC	CASRASGVYEQYF
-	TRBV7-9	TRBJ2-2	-	TGTGCCAGCCGCCCCCCCCAAGGAACCGGGGAGCTGTTTTTT	CASRPPQGTGELFF